This T cell receptor beta chain was captured in a study of blood T cells in healthy people across ages. Through a sample-barcoded 5' primer and a J-beta primer mix, a second PCR was run for roughly 6 to 12 cycles. TCRdb fed the 5' RACE reads into MiXCR, producing one record per CDR3 protein. The table records around 1,000,000 distinct CDR3 sequences, almost 25% of them present only once. The germline gives CDR1 SQVTM, CDR2 ANQGSEA. The CDR3 runs 12 residues. The donors, aged about 6 to 100, were healthy Caucasians from Russia. Another study also made use of these data, one on T cells of mothers and their children. That source adds: Barcodes for each sample and 2-4 random nucleotides were added by the M1S primer used in the second PCR. Maternal samples each gave over 9 million TCR beta CDR3 reads, and child samples approximately 3 million each.

The sequence was collected from a girl aged 2-10 years in good health. Sequencing was carried out using blood. V usage is TRBV29-1 and J usage is TRBJ2-5; no clear D. Matching the DNA end better, TRBJ2-7 makes the J call doubtful. The CDR3: CSVSTLSYEQYF. CDR3 DNA: TGCAGCGTTTCAACTTTATCCTACGAGCAGTACTTC.